The entry that follows covers one T cell receptor (beta chain) sequence. Its antigen remains unknown. Data came from immunoSEQ multiplex PCR; TCRdb stores just in-frame clones and leaves some out. The repertoire holds 60,000 to 75,000 clones, with roughly 80% as singletons. This entry belongs to a study of a mutant IDH1 vaccine in newly diagnosed glioma. Study in general: During weeks 1, 3, 5, 7, 11, 15, 19 and 23, patients received eight vaccinations. Sex distribution of treated patients was about 62% male and roughly 38% female; mean age was around 40 years.

Study outcomes and limitations: In around 93% of patients, immune responses induced by the vaccine occurred.

Indicated time point: week 11, during vaccination. Vaccine doses each comprised 300 ug of mutant IDH1 20-mer peptide, with topical imiquimod. The receptor was derived from a man aged 30 to 45 with glioma. Sample: PBMCs, taken from a glioma patient whose treatment included an IDH1 peptide vaccine.

CDR3 sequence: CSSGQDSYNEQFF. The CDR3 nucleotides are TGCAGCTCAGGACAGGACTCCTACAATGAGCAGTTCTTC. This chain connects TRBV29-1 to TRBJ2-1, with 7 bases fitting TRBD1. This CDR3 contains 13 residues. Germline V gene sequence: CDR1 SQVTM, CDR2 ANQGSEA. The V segment lost 8 bases and the J segment 0 bases; nucleotides outside the gene matches: 4.